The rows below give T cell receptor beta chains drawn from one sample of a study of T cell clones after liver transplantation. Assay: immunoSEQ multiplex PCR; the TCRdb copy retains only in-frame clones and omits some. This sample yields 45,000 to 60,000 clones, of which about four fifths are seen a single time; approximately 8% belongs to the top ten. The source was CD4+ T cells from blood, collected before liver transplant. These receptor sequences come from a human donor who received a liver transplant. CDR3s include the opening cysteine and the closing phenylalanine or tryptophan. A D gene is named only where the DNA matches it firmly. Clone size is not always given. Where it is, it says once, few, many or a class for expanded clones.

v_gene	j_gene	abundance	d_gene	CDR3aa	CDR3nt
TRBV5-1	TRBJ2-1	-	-	CASSLDKGTYNEQFF	TGCGCCAGCAGCTTGGACAAGGGTACCTACAATGAGCAGTTCTTC
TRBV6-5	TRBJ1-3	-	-	CASSYLNTIYF	TGTGCCAGCAGTTACTTGAACACCATATATTTT
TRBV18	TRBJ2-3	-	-	CASSPPSTGPTPTDTQYF	TGTGCCAGCTCACCACCCTCCACCGGCCCCACACCCACAGATACGCAGTATTTT
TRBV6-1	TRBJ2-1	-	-	CASSEARNEQFF	TGTGCCAGCAGTGAAGCGCGGAATGAGCAGTTCTTC
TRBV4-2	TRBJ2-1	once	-	CASSQDSYGEQFF	TGTGCCAGCAGCCAAGATTCATATGGTGAGCAGTTCTTC
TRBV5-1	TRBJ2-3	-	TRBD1	CASSQQGALRTDTQYF	TGCGCCAGCAGCCAACAGGGGGCGCTGAGGACTGATACGCAGTATTTT
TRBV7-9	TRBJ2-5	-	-	CASSLVGRLEETQYF	TGTGCCAGCAGCTTAGTAGGGAGACTAGAAGAGACCCAGTACTTC
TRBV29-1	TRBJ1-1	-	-	CSVGTNTEAFF	TGCAGCGTTGGAACGAACACTGAAGCTTTCTTT
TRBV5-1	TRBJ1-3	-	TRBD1	CASSLTNDRAPGNTIYF	TGCGCCAGCAGCTTGACCAACGACAGGGCCCCTGGAAACACCATATATTTT
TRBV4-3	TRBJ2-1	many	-	CASSQEVQGWNEQFF	TGCGCCAGCAGCCAAGAGGTCCAGGGATGGAATGAGCAGTTCTTC
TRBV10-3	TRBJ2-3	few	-	CAIKPGPSTDTQYF	TGTGCCATCAAACCGGGGCCAAGCACAGATACGCAGTATTTT
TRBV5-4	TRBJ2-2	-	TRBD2	CASSSLTSGAGELFF	TGTGCCAGCAGCTCCCTGACTAGCGGGGCCGGGGAGCTGTTTTTT
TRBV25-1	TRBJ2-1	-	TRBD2	CASRLADSSYNEQFF	TGTGCCTCTAGACTAGCGGATAGCTCCTACAATGAGCAGTTCTTC
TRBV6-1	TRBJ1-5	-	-	CASSEVPGPNQPQHF	TGTGCCAGCAGTGAGGTTCCGGGGCCAAATCAGCCCCAGCATTTT
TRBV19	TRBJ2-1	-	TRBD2	CASSIVGGGAHNEQFF	TGTGCCAGTAGTATAGTAGGCGGGGGGGCCCACAATGAGCAGTTCTTC
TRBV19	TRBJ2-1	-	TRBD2	CASSRDPSGGINEQFF	TGTGCCAGTAGTAGAGACCCTAGCGGGGGGATTAATGAGCAGTTCTTC
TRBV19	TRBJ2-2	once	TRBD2	CASSVQRGTGELFF	TGTGCCAGTAGTGTCCAGCGGGGCACCGGGGAGCTGTTTTTT
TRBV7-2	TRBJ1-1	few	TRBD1	CASSARQGANTEAFF	TGTGCCAGCAGCGCGCGACAGGGGGCGAACACTGAAGCTTTCTTT
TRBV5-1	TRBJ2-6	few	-	CASTYLSGANVLTF	TGCGCCAGCACCTACCTCTCTGGGGCCAACGTCCTGACTTTC
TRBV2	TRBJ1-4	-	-	CATIGQLTNEKLFF	TGTGCCACCATAGGACAGTTAACTAATGAAAAACTGTTTTTT
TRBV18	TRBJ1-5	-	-	CASSPGGPGQPQHF	TGTGCCAGCTCACCGGGGGGGCCTGGACAGCCCCAGCATTTT
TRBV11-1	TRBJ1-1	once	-	CASSLEGYGTEAFF	TGTGCCAGCAGCTTAGAGGGGTACGGCACTGAAGCTTTCTTT
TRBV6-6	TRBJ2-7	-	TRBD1	CASSYSTGGGEQYF	TGTGCCAGCAGTTACTCGACAGGGGGCGGCGAGCAGTACTTC
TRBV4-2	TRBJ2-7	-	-	CASSPSGTRSYEQYF	TGTGCCAGCAGCCCCTCCGGGACCCGATCCTACGAGCAGTACTTC
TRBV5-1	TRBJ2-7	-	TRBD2	CASSFSGRAYEQYF	TGCGCCAGCAGCTTCAGCGGGAGGGCCTACGAGCAGTACTTC
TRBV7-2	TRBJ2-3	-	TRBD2	CASSSRTSGITDTQYF	TGTGCCAGCAGCTCCCGGACTAGCGGTATCACAGATACGCAGTATTTT
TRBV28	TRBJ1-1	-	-	CASTLPGKTEAFF	TGTGCCAGCACCCTCCCGGGGAAAACTGAAGCTTTCTTT
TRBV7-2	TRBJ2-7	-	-	CASSPGTQRSPEQYF	TGTGCCAGCAGCCCGGGTACCCAGAGATCCCCCGAGCAGTACTTC
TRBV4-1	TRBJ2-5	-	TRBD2	CASSPTPGLAGTQYF	TGCGCCAGCAGCCCAACGCCGGGACTAGCCGGGACCCAGTACTTC
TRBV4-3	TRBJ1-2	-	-	CASSQDGDGYTF	TGCGCCAGCAGCCAAGATGGGGATGGCTACACCTTC
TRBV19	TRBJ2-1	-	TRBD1	CASKGAGIDEQFF	TGTGCCAGTAAGGGGGCAGGTATCGATGAGCAGTTCTTC
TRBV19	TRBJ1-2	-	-	CASSIEIYGYTF	TGTGCCAGTAGTATTGAGATCTATGGCTACACCTTC
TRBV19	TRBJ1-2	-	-	CASSIQADYGYTF	TGTGCCAGTAGTATCCAGGCGGACTATGGCTACACCTTC